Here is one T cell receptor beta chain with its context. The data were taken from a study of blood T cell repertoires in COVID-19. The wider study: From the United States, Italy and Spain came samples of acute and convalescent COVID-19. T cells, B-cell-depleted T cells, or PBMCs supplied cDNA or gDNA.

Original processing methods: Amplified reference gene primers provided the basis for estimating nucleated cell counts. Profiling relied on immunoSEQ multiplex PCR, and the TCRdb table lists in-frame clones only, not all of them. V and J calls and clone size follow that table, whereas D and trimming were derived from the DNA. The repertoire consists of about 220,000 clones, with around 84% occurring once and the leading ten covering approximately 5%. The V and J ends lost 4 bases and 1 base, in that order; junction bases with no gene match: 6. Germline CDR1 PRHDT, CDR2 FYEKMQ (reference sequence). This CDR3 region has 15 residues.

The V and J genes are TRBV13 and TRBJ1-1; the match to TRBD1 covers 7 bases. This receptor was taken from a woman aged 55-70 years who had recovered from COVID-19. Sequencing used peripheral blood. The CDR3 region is CASSSDRVPNTEAFF. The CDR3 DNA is TGTGCCAGCAGCTCCGACAGGGTCCCGAACACTGAAGCTTTCTTT.